This T cell receptor (beta chain) originates from a study of blood T cell repertoires in COVID-19 (dated by TCRdb to about 2020). Describing the broader study: Samples covering the acute and convalescent phases of COVID-19 were provided by collaborators in the United States, Italy and Spain. HLA class I and class II types, where available, came from metadata supplied by the sample provider rather than from assay-based typing. Deeply sampled blood TCRbeta repertoires from subjects exposed to, actively infected with, or recovered from COVID-19 were included in the dataset. The material from the prospective study consisted of cDNA or gDNA derived from T cells, B-cell-depleted T cells, or PBMCs. The samples were drawn from two sources: the first 160 participants of the ongoing ImmuneRACE study, and 1,000 to 1,500 subjects contributed by 6 global collaborators. The repertoires were released in a freely available public database intended as a resource for research on the immune response to SARS-CoV-2. Nearly every sample came with metadata listing a de-identified subject ID, COVID-19 status, age in years and sex.

CDR1 and CDR2 are read off the germline V gene as SNHLY and FYNNEI. The CDR3 runs 12 amino acids, cysteine and phenylalanine included. Only the CDR3 part of the read is kept: 36 bases, read in frame from the first base. V is clipped by 10 bases and J by 2 bases, and the sequence between their germline boundaries is 10 bases long. TCRbeta CDR3 regions were amplified from genomic DNA by means of the immunoSEQ Assay, a bias-controlled multiplex PCR. Under the source paper's analysis protocol: Within the assay, amplification of reference gene primers was used to estimate how many nucleated cells each sample contained. Sequence reads were collapsed and filtered to measure the absolute abundance of every unique TCRbeta CDR3 rearrangement. Productive Simpson clonality was computed per sample as the square root of Simpson's diversity index over productive rearrangements. The table comes from immuneACCESS by way of TCRdb, which keeps in-frame sequences with V and J called. Part of the clones is missing from these tables; in studies checked, under half for an unresolved V gene and the rest for unknown reasons. V and J calls and clone size follow that table, whereas D and trimming were derived from the DNA. For this sample the table gives roughly 250,000 clones, of which approximately 83% were detected only once. The ten largest clones add up to approximately 4.4% of the sample.

A few counts support this clone. The antigen it binds to is not known. Base qualities are missing; no much larger clone stands one base away. The research as a whole found: The quantity of clinical and demographic metadata differed by source and by participant and was supplied without curation.

Collaborating institutions collected whole blood in K2EDTA tubes following their own protocols. For TCRbeta analysis, collaborators shipped samples in one of three forms: frozen whole blood, isolated PBMCs, or DNA extracted from either of those sample types. The clonotype originates from a man between 45 and 60 years old with active or convalescent COVID-19. The rearranged segments are TRBV2 and TRBJ2-3; tentative D gene TRBD2, with 6 bases matching. Sequenced: peripheral blood. The DNA sequence is given as TGTGCCACGGGGGTATCCACAGATACGCAGTATTTT. Its amino acids are CATGVSTDTQYF.